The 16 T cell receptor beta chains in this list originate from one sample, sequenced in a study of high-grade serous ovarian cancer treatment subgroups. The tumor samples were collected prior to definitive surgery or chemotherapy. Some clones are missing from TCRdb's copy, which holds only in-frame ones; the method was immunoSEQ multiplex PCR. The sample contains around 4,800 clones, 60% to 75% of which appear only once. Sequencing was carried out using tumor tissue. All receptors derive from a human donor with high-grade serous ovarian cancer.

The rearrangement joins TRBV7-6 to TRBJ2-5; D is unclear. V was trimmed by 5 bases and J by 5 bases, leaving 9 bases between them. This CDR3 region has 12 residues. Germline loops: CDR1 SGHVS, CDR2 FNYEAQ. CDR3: CASSIGRETQYF. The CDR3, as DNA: TGTGCCAGCAGCATCGGACGGGAGACCCAGTACTTC.

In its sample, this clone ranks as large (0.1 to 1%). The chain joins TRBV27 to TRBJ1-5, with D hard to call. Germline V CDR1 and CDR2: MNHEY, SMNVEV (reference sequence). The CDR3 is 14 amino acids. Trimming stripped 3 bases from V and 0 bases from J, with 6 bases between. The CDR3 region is CASSLQYSNQPQHF. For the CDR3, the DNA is TGTGCCAGCAGTTTGCAGTATAGCAATCAGCCCCAGCATTTT.

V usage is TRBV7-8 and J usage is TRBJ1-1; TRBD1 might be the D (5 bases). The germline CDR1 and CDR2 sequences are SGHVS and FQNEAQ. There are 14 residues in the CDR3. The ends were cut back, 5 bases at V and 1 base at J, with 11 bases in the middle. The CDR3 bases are TGTGCCAGCAGCCCCGGGACGGCGAACACTGAAGCTTTCTTT. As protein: CASSPGTANTEAFF.

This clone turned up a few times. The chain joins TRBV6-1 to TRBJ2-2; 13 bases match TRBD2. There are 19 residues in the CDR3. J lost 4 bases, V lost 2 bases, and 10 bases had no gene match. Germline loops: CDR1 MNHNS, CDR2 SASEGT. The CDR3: CASSERVLAGGRRTGELFF. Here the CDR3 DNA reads TGTGCCAGCAGTGAACGAGTACTAGCGGGAGGGCGACGCACCGGGGAGCTGTTTTTT.

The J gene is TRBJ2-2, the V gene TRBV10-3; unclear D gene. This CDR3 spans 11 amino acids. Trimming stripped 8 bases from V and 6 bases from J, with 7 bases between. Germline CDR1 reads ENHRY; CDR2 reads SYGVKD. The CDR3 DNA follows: TGTGCCATCGGCTCGGCCGGGGAGCTGTTTTTT. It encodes CAIGSAGELFF.

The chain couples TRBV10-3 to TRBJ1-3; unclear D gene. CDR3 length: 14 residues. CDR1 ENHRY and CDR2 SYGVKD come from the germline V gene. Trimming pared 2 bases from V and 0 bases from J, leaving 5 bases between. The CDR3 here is CAISEAISGNTIYF. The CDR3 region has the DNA TGTGCCATCAGTGAGGCGATCTCTGGAAACACCATATATTTT.

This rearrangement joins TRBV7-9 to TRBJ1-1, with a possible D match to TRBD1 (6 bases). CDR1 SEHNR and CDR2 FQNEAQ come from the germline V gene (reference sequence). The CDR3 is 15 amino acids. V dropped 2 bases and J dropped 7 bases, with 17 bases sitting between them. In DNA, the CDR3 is TGTGCCAGCAGCTTACGGGGGGGGCAGGGGAATGAAGCTTTCTTT. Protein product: CASSLRGGQGNEAFF. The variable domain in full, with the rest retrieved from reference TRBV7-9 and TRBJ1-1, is DTGVSQNPRHKITKRGQNVTFRCDPISEHNRLYWYRQTLGQGPEFLTYFQNEAQLEKSRLLSDRFSAERPKGSFSTLEIQRTEQGDSAMYLCASSLRGGQGNEAFFGQGTRLTVV.

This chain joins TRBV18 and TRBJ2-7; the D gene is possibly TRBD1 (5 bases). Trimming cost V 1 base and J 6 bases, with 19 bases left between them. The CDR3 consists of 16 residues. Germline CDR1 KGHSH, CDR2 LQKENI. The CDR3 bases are TGTGCCAGCTCACCACGTCCGGCAGGGCTTTATCTCGAGCAGTACTTC. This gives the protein CASSPRPAGLYLEQYF.

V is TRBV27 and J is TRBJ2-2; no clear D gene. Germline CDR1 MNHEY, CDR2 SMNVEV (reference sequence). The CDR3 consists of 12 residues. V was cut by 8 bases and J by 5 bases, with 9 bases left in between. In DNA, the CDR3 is TGTGCCAGCCTATCGGAGACCGGGGAGCTGTTTTTT. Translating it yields CASLSETGELFF.

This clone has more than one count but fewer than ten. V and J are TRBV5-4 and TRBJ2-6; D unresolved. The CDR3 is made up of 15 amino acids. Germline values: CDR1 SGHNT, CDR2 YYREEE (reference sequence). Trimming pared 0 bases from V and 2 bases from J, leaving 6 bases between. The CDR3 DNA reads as TGTGCCAGCAGCTTGGGGTGGACTGGGGCCAACGTCCTGACTTTC. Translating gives CASSLGWTGANVLTF.

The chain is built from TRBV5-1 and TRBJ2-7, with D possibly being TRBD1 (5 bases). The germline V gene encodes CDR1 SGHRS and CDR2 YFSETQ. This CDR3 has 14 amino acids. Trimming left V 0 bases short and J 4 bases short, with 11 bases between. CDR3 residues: CASSLAQGLYEQYF. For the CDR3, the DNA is TGCGCCAGCAGCTTGGCCCAGGGTTTATACGAGCAGTACTTC.

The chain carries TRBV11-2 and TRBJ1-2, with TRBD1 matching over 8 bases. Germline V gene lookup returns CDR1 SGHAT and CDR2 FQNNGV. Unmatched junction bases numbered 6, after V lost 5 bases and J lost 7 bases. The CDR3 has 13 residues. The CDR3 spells CASSVDRGGGYTF. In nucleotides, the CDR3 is TGTGCCAGCAGCGTTGACAGGGGTGGTGGCTACACCTTC.

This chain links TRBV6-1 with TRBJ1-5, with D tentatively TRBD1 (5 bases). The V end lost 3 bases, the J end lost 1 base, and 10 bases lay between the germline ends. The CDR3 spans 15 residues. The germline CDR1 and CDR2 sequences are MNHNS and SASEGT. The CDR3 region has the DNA TGTGCCAGCAGTGAGTTCGGGGGGAGCAATCAGCCCCAGCATTTT. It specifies CASSEFGGSNQPQHF.

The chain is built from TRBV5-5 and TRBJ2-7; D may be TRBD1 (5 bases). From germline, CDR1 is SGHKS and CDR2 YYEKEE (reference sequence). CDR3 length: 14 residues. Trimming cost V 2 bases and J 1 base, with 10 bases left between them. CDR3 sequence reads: CASSLIQGSYEQYF. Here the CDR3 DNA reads TGTGCCAGCAGCTTAATCCAGGGTTCCTACGAGCAGTACTTC.

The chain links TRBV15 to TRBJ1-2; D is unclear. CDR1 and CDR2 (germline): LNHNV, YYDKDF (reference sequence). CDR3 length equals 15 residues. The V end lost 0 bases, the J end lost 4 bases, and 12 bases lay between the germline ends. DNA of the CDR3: TGTGCCACCAGCAGAGATCGTCAGACCAGCTATGGCTACACCTTC. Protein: CATSRDRQTSYGYTF.

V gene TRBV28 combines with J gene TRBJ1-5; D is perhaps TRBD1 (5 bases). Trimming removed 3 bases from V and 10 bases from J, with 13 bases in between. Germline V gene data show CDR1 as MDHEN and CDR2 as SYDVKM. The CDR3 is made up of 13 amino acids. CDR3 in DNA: TGTGCCAGCAGTTTGGGGGGGATTCGTCCCCAGCATTTT. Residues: CASSLGGIRPQHF.